The 9 T cell receptor beta chains listed next were all sequenced from one sample in a study of blood T cell repertoires in COVID-19. Libraries were prepared by immunoSEQ multiplex PCR; TCRdb keeps only in-frame clonotypes and omits some of them. The top ten hold roughly a sixth of the sample, which has 150,000 to 200,000 clones, 79% seen once. What was sequenced was peripheral blood. Source of these receptors: a man in his 60s with active or convalescent COVID-19.

This chain links TRBV5-1 with TRBJ1-5; D unclear. V lost 0 bases and J lost 5, with 12 bases in between. The CDR3 sequence is 15 residues long. Germline V gene sequence: CDR1 SGHRS, CDR2 YFSETQ. The CDR3 reads CASSLGGQPDQPQHF. The CDR3 DNA reads TGCGCCAGCAGCTTGGGCGGCCAGCCTGATCAGCCCCAGCATTTT.

The chain couples TRBV4-1 to TRBJ2-1; 7 positions agree with TRBD2. The germline V gene encodes CDR1 MGHRA and CDR2 YSYEKL. The CDR3 is 15 amino acids. Trimming cost V 3 bases and J 0 bases; bases outside gene matches: 2. CDR3 sequence reads: CASSHASGSYNEQFF. CDR3 bases: TGCGCCAGCAGCCACGCTAGCGGCTCCTACAATGAGCAGTTCTTC.

The V gene is TRBV2, the J gene TRBJ1-2; D is unclear. Germline V lookup: CDR1 SNHLY, CDR2 FYNNEI. This CDR3 has 12 amino acids. V lost 6 bases, J lost 8 bases, and 13 bases lay in between. The CDR3 loop reads CASSPARLGYTF. As DNA, the CDR3 is TGTGCCAGCAGCCCTGCGCGGTTGGGCTACACCTTC.

The V call is TRBV4-3, the J call TRBJ2-5, with a possible D match to TRBD2 (6 bases). Germline V gene lookup returns CDR1 LGHNA and CDR2 YSLEER. The V end was cut by 0 bases, the J end by 9 bases, with 20 bases between. The CDR3 is made up of 16 amino acids. CDR3 in amino acids: CASSQDSSGSRRAQYF. The CDR3 nucleotides are TGCGCCAGCAGCCAAGATTCAAGCGGGTCGCGTAGGGCCCAGTACTTC.

Only one count was recorded for this clone. V gene TRBV3-1 (or the pseudogene TRBV3-2) combines with J gene TRBJ2-7; 10 nucleotides agree with TRBD2. The CDR3 length is 14 residues. V dropped 4 bases and J dropped 6; count of bases not matched to a gene: 6. Germline loops: CDR1 LGHDT, CDR2 YNNKEL (reference sequence). CDR3 DNA: TGTGCCAGCAGCCCGGGACTAGCGATGATCGAGCAGTACTTC. Translation gives CASSPGLAMIEQYF.

The V call is TRBV19, the J call TRBJ2-7; tentative D call: TRBD2 (6 bases). V lost 6 bases and J 6 bases, leaving 12 bases between the germline ends. CDR1 and CDR2 from the germline V gene are LNHDA and SQIVND (reference sequence). This CDR3 comprises 12 residues. CDR3 region: CASSLLAGEQYF. CDR3 nucleotides: TGTGCCAGTAGCTTACTAGCCGGCGAGCAGTACTTC.

The rearrangement joins TRBV6-5 to TRBJ2-7, with unresolved D. Germline CDR1 and CDR2: MNHEY and SVGAGI. V gave up 8 bases and J gave up 4 bases, with 15 bases separating them. The CDR3 has 13 amino acids. DNA for the CDR3: TGTGCCAGCTCCACTGAGGTGAATTACGAGCAGTACTTC. Residues: CASSTEVNYEQYF.

This clone occurred a few times. The chain recombines TRBV6-6 with TRBJ2-1; the match to TRBD2 covers 7 bases. The CDR3 runs to 14 residues. Looked up from germline, CDR1 is MNHNY and CDR2 is SVGAGI (reference sequence). With 10 bases clipped from V and 4 bases from J, the junction kept 10 bases outside the gene matches. DNA for the CDR3: TGTGCCACCCATGCCGGGGGAGGGTACAATGAGCAGTTCTTC. It yields the protein CATHAGGGYNEQFF.

This clone appeared a few times. V usage is TRBV7-3 and J usage is TRBJ1-5; D not resolved. The V gene lost 4 bases and the J gene lost 3 bases, with 16 bases spanning the gap. CDR1 is SGHTA and CDR2 is FQGTGA in the germline V gene. The CDR3 length is 16 residues. CDR3 in amino acids: CASSSCEEWSNQPQHF. CDR3 sequence (DNA): TGTGCCAGCAGCTCGTGTGAGGAATGGTCCAATCAGCCCCAGCATTTT.